This T cell receptor beta chain is from a study of shared T cell receptors in the human thymus. TCRdb keeps only in-frame clones here, not all; method: immunoSEQ multiplex PCR. The data show about 660,000 clones, roughly 90% seen once. This clone has a handful of counts. The length of the CDR3 is 17 residues. CDR1 and CDR2 (germline): SEHNR, FQNEAQ (reference sequence). Losses at the gene ends were 1 base for V and 1 base for J; bases not matched to a gene: 7. In addition, the sample was reused for a study of human thymus T cells.

The rearrangement uses TRBV7-9 and TRBJ2-4; 7 bases fit TRBD2. What was sequenced was thymocytes. The TCR comes from a boy younger than two with a congenital heart defect. The CDR3 loop reads CASSLVSGREAKNIQYF. The CDR3 DNA is TGTGCCAGCAGCTTAGTATCGGGGCGGGAGGCCAAAAACATTCAGTACTTC.